Listed below are T cell receptor beta chains from one sample, sequenced in a study of blood T cell repertoires in COVID-19. Repertoires were generated with immunoSEQ multiplex PCR, while TCRdb's copy carries only in-frame clones and drops some. The data show around 500,000 clones, approximately 85% seen once. Sample: peripheral blood. The receptor set was obtained from a human donor in a cohort sampled during active COVID-19. Each CDR3 is given with its conserved first and last residue. The D gene is left open where the match is weak. Clone sizes are given selectively: once, few, many, or a class where the clone is expanded.

.	TRBV7-2	13	TRBD1	TRBJ2-7	CASSLEGQFRQYF	TGTGCCAGCAGCTTAGAGGGACAGTTCAGGCAGTACTTC
.	TRBV19	15	TRBD1	TRBJ1-4	CASSWRQGTNEKLFF	TGTGCCAGTAGTTGGAGACAGGGGACTAATGAAAAACTGTTTTTT
.	TRBV5-8	15	.	TRBJ1-3	CASSLVAGKANTIYF	TGTGCCAGCAGCTTGGTAGCAGGGAAGGCAAACACCATATATTTT
.	TRBV15	16	TRBD2	TRBJ2-1	CATSRLAGSSYNEQFF	TGTGCCACCAGCAGGTTAGCGGGGAGCTCCTACAATGAGCAGTTCTTC
.	TRBV5-6	16	.	TRBJ2-1	CASSRGLVSSYNEQFF	TGTGCCAGCAGTAGGGGTTTAGTGAGCTCCTACAATGAGCAGTTCTTC
.	TRBV5-5	14	.	TRBJ1-4	CASSLFRGDEKLFF	TGTGCCAGCAGCTTGTTCCGGGGGGATGAAAAACTGTTTTTT
once	TRBV6-6	14	.	TRBJ2-3	CASSPPGLGDTQYF	TGTGCCAGCAGTCCACCGGGTCTCGGAGATACGCAGTATTTT
once	TRBV4-1	18	.	TRBJ1-4	CASSQDNRVGAAEKELFF	TGCGCCAGCAGCCAAGATAACAGGGTAGGCGCCGCAGAGAAGGAACTGTTTTTT
.	TRBV27	11	.	TRBJ2-5	CASRAQETQYF	TGTGCCAGCAGAGCCCAAGAGACCCAGTACTTC
many	TRBV19	14	.	TRBJ2-2	CASSTQGGGGELFF	TGTGCCAGTAGTACCCAGGGGGGTGGCGGGGAGCTGTTTTTT
few	TRBV6-2/TRBV6-3	14	.	TRBJ2-7	CASSHRGGSYEQYF	TGTGCCAGCAGTCACAGGGGGGGCTCCTACGAGCAGTACTTC
few	TRBV6-1	15	.	TRBJ2-1	CASSEASSRGYEQFF	TGTGCCAGCAGTGAAGCATCGAGCAGGGGATATGAGCAGTTCTTC
.	TRBV27	15	.	TRBJ2-2	CASSLKAGRTGELFF	TGTGCCAGCAGTTTAAAGGCAGGCCGAACCGGGGAGCTGTTTTTT
.	TRBV7-9	17	TRBD2	TRBJ2-5	CASSFGLADTKAETQYF	TGTGCCAGCAGCTTTGGGCTAGCGGATACAAAGGCAGAGACCCAGTACTTC
once	TRBV19	14	.	TRBJ1-5	CASSVDRSNQPQHF	TGTGCCAGTAGCGTCGACAGGAGCAATCAGCCCCAGCATTTT
.	TRBV5-4	16	TRBD1	TRBJ1-5	CASSLHRDRDNQPQHF	TGTGCCAGCAGCTTGCACCGGGACAGGGATAATCAGCCCCAGCATTTT
.	TRBV7-9	16	TRBD1	TRBJ2-7	CASSTGQGDPYHEQYF	TGTGCCAGCAGCACGGGACAGGGGGACCCCTACCACGAGCAGTACTTC